Given below is one T cell receptor (beta chain) in context. The antigen is unknown. This CDR3 spans 16 amino acids. Germline CDR1 SGDLS, CDR2 YYNGEE. The V gene lost 0 bases and the J gene lost 6 bases, with 16 bases spanning the gap. This sample was taken from a study of OX40 agonist ivuxolimab in advanced cancers. Looking at the study overall: Anti-PD-1, anti-PD-L1 or anti-CTLA-4 therapy given earlier was allowed, and roughly 40% had some.

Study-level results: Normalized expansion of T-cell clones was also low for some nonresponders.

The table came from immunoSEQ multiplex PCR; TCRdb's copy has only in-frame clones and leaves some out. The sample records approximately 60,000 clones, approximately 80% being singletons. This clonotype was obtained from an adult with an advanced solid tumor such as melanoma, head and neck, liver or kidney cancer. Sequences were derived from CD4+ or CD8+ T cells sorted from blood, sampled in a trial of the OX40 agonist ivuxolimab. The V call is TRBV9, the J call TRBJ1-5; D remains unclear. The CDR3 sequence is CASSVGRRTAGQPQHF. The CDR3 region has the DNA TGTGCCAGCAGCGTAGGGAGAAGAACGGCAGGTCAGCCCCAGCATTTT.